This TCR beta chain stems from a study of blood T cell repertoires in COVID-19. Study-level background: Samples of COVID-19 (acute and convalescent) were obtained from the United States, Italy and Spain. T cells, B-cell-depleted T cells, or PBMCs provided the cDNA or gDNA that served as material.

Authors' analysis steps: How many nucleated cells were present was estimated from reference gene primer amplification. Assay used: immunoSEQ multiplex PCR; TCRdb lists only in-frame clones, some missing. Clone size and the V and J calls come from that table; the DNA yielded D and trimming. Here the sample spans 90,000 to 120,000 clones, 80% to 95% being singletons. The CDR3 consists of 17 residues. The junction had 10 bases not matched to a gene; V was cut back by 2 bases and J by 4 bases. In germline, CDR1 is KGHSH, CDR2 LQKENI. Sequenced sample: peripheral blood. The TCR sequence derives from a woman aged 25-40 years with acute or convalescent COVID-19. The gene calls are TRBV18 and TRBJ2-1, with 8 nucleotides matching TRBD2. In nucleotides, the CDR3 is TGTGCCAGCTCACCAAGCCTTGGGCGGGGGGTGTACAATGAGCAGTTCTTC. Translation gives CASSPSLGRGVYNEQFF.